This T cell receptor (beta chain) was recorded in a study of spatial heterogeneity in lung cancer. As for the study in general: Beta-chain sequences were consistently detected more often than alpha-chain sequences.

Trimming removed 4 bases at V and 8 bases at J, with 20 bases between. The CDR3 runs to 15 residues. Germline CDR1 reads SGHRS; CDR2 reads YFSETQ. TCRdb itself ran the 5' RACE reads through MiXCR, one entry per CDR3 protein. The sample lists about 48,000 distinct CDR3 sequences; approximately 5.7% were seen once. This clonotype has just a few counts. Time point indicated: sample taken at primary tumor resection. Unsorted samples of tumor, nontumor lung or frozen PBMC had their whole RNA sequenced. The starting material was PBMCs, obtained at surgery. The receptor's source is a male donor with early-stage non-small cell lung cancer. V gene TRBV5-1 combines with J gene TRBJ2-3; D tentatively fits TRBD1 or TRBD2 (5 bases each). CDR3 sequence: CASSGLEGHDGTQYF. Here the CDR3 DNA reads TGCGCCAGCAGCGGTTTAGAGGGGCATGATGGTACGCAGTATTTT.